A single sample is the source of the 9 T cell receptor beta chains below, sequenced in a study of cytomegalovirus exposure and HLA in healthy donors. The primer mix had 60 Vbeta and 13 Jbeta primers. Produced via immunoSEQ multiplex PCR; TCRdb's table is partial and in-frame only. The table lists approximately 120,000 clones, 76% of them singletons. Source material: PBMCs. The origin of the receptors is a man aged 50 or older in good health and CMV-seronegative.

Written as DNA, the CDR3 is TGTGCCAGCAGGGGACAGGGCAGCTCTGGAAACACCATATATTTT. Its translation: CASRGQGSSGNTIYF. The rearrangement links TRBV28 to TRBJ1-3; TRBD1 matches 9 bases. The CDR3 has 15 residues. CDR1 is MDHEN and CDR2 is SYDVKM in the germline V gene. The V gene end was trimmed by 6 bases and the J gene end by 0 bases; junction bases not matched to a gene: 3.

The gene calls are TRBV9 and TRBJ1-6; D call uncertain. CDR1 is SGDLS, CDR2 YYNGEE, per germline. V lost 4 bases and J 5 bases, leaving 16 bases between the germline ends. The CDR3 spans 16 residues. Here the CDR3 reads CASSIDPSWNNSPLHF. The CDR3 DNA sequence: TGTGCCAGCAGCATCGACCCTAGCTGGAATAATTCACCCCTCCACTTT.

The chain has TRBV7-9 and TRBJ2-3, with D possibly matching TRBD2 (5 bases). CDR1 is SEHNR, CDR2 FQNEAQ, per germline (reference sequence). The V end was cut by 8 bases, the J end by 3 bases, with 12 bases between. The CDR3 loop spans 13 amino acids. CDR3 in DNA: TGTGCCAGCGCCCTCGGAGGTACAGATACGCAGTATTTT. Its protein is CASALGGTDTQYF.

V usage is TRBV5-6 and J usage is TRBJ1-4; tentatively, D is TRBD1 (6 bases). Trimming shortened V by 0 bases and J by 8 bases, and 14 bases separated the two germline ends. This CDR3 has 15 amino acids. Germline V lookup: CDR1 SGHDT, CDR2 YYEEEE. The CDR3 loop is CASSLAAGEGEKLFF. DNA of the CDR3: TGTGCCAGCAGCTTGGCCGCAGGGGAGGGAGAAAAACTGTTTTTT.

The rearrangement links TRBV9 to TRBJ1-4; no reliable D call. This CDR3 is built from 14 residues. Trimming left V 0 bases short and J 3 bases short, with 6 bases between. CDR1 and CDR2 (germline): SGDLS, YYNGEE. CDR3 nucleotide sequence: TGTGCCAGCAGCGTAGGCCAGGCTAATGAAAAACTGTTTTTT. It is translated as CASSVGQANEKLFF.

The chain links TRBV6-5 to TRBJ2-2; D call uncertain. The CDR3 covers 15 residues. Germline assignment: CDR1 MNHEY and CDR2 SVGAGI. Trimming removed 6 bases at V and 4 bases at J, with 15 bases between. This CDR3 reads CASRPTYGSTGELFF. The CDR3 region has the DNA TGTGCCAGCAGACCGACATACGGCAGCACCGGGGAGCTGTTTTTT.

This clone was seen once. The chain joins TRBV9 to TRBJ1-1; a possible D gene is TRBD1 (6 bases). Looked up from germline, CDR1 is SGDLS and CDR2 is YYNGEE. The CDR3 runs to 15 residues. Trimming left V 3 bases short and J 6 bases short, with 18 bases between. CDR3: CASSGVGGGRSEAFF. The CDR3 region has the DNA TGTGCCAGCAGCGGAGTGGGGGGGGGCAGGTCTGAAGCTTTCTTT.

The chain carries TRBV5-6 and TRBJ2-2; D is ambiguous. The CDR3 runs 15 residues. The V and J ends lost 4 bases and 0 bases respectively, with 10 bases between them. Looked up from germline, CDR1 is SGHDT and CDR2 is YYEEEE. CDR3 loop: CASSLVVSNTGELFF. The CDR3 DNA sequence: TGTGCCAGCAGCCTAGTTGTCTCGAACACCGGGGAGCTGTTTTTT.

This chain joins TRBV23-1 and TRBJ2-7, with TRBD1 matching 7 bases. TRBV23-1 counts as an open reading frame of uncertain function. V was clipped by 3 bases and J by 1 base; unmatched bases: 18. The CDR3 runs 19 residues. CDR3 in amino acids: CASSQNPGQSYRESYEQYV. CDR3 in DNA: TGCGCCAGCAGTCAGAACCCGGGACAGAGTTATCGAGAGTCCTACGAGCAGTACGTC.